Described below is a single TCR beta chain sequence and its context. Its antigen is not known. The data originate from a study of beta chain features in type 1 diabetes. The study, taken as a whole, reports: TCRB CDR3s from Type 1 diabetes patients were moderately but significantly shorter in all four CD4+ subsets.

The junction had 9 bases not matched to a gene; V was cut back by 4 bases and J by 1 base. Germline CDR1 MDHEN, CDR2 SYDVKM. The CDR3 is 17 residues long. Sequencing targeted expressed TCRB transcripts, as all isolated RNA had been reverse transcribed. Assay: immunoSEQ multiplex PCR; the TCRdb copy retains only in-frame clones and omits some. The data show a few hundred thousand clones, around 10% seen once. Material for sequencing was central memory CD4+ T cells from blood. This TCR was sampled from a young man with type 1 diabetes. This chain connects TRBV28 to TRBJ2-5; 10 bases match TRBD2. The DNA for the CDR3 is TGTGCCAGCAGTTGGTTTGGGAGCGGGAGGGTCCAAGAGACCCAGTACTTC. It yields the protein CASSWFGSGRVQETQYF.